This TCR beta chain originates from a study of T-cell reconstitution after alpha-beta-depleted transplantation in children. The TCRbeta library was prepared with unique molecular identifiers. TCRdb re-analysed the PCR reads in MiXCR, keeping a single row per CDR3 protein. The sample lists approximately 1,000,000 distinct CDR3 sequences, about 29% seen once, with about 28% in the top ten. On this clonotype itself: Its target is not known.

Broader study findings: As was reported, about two months after transplant, alpha-beta T cells came from several hundred expanded graft clones. Most T-cell counts and diversity one year after the transplant came from T cells that were newly produced. Recipient T cells and thymic progenitors that survived were the source of the high TCRbeta diversity seen at day 60 in some patients.

The CDR3 consists of 15 residues. Germline V gene data show CDR1 as SEHNR and CDR2 as FQNEAQ (reference sequence). V was cut by 5 bases and J by 2 bases, with 15 bases left in between. The sequence was obtained from a boy less than two years old who had a stem cell transplant for SCID, so the T cells may come from the graft donor. The J gene is TRBJ1-2, the V gene TRBV7-9; the D gene is possibly TRBD1 (5 bases). The starting material was PBMCs, mostly from graft donor cells, obtained 360 days after TCRalphabeta/CD19-depleted stem cell transplant. CDR3 protein: CASSPYSRVNYGYTF. The CDR3 bases are TGTGCCAGCAGCCCATACTCCAGGGTAAACTATGGCTACACCTTC.